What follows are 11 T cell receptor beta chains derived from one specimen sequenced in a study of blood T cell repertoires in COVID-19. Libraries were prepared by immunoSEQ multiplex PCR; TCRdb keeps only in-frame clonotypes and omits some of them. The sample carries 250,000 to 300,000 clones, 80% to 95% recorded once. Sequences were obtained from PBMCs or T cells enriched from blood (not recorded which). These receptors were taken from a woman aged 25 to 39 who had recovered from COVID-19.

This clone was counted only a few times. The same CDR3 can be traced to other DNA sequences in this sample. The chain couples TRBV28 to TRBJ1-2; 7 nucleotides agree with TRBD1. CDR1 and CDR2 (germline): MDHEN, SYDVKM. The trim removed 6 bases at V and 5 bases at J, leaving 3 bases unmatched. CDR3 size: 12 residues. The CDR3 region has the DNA TGTGCCAGCAGCTCAGGGGGATATGGCTACACCTTC. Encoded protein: CASSSGGYGYTF.

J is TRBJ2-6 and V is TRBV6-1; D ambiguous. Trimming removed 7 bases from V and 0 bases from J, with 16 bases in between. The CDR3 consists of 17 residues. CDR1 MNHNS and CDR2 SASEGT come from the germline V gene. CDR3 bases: TGTGCCAGCATTAAAGCCGGAGTGATCTCTGGGGCCAACGTCCTGACTTTC. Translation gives CASIKAGVISGANVLTF.

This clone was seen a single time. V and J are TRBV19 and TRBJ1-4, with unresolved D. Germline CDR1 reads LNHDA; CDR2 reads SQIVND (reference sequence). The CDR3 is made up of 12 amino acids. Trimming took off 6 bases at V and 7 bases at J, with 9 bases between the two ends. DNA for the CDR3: TGTGCCAGTAGCCGGGAGAGTGAAAAACTGTTTTTT. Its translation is CASSRESEKLFF.

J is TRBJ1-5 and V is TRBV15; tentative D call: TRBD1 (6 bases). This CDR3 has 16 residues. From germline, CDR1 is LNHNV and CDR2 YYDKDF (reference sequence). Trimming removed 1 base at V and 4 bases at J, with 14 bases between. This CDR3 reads CATSRGEGGVNQPQHF. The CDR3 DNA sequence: TGTGCCACCAGCAGAGGGGAAGGGGGTGTAAATCAGCCCCAGCATTTT.

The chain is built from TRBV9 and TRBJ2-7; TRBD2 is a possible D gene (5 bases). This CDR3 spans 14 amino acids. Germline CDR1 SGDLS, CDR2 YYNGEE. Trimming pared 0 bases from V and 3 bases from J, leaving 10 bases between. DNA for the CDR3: TGTGCCAGCAGCGTAGCCGGGGAAAACTACGAGCAGTACTTC. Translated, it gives CASSVAGENYEQYF.

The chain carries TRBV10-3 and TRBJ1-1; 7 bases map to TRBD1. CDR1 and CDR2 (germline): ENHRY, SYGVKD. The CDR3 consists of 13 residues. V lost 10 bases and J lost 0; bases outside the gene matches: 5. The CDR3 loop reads CATKGALNTEAFF. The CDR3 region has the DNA TGTGCCACGAAGGGGGCTCTGAACACTGAAGCTTTCTTT.

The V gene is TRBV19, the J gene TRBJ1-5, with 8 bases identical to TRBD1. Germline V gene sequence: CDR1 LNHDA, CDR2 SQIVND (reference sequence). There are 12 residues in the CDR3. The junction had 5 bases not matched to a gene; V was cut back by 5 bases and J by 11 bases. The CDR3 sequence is CASSPRTGSQHF. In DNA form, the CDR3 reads TGTGCCAGTAGTCCGAGGACAGGGTCCCAGCATTTT.

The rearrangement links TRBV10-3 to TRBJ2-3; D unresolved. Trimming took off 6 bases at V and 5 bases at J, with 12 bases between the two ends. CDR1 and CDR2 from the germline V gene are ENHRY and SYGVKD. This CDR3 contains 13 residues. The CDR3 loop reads CAISDMSRDTQYF. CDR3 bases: TGTGCCATCAGCGATATGAGTAGAGATACGCAGTATTTT.

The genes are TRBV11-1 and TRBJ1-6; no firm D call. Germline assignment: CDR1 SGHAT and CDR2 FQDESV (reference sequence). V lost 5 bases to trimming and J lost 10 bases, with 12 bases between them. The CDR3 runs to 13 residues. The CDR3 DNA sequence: TGTGCCAGCAGCACGCTCGCGTCATCACCCCTCCACTTT. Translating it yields CASSTLASSPLHF.

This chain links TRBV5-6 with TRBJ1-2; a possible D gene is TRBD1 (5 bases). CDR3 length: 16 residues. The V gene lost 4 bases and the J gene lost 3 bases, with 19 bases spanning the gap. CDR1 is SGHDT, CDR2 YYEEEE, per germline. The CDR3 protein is CASSPATVENHYGYTF. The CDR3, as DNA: TGTGCCAGCAGCCCAGCGACAGTGGAGAACCACTATGGCTACACCTTC.

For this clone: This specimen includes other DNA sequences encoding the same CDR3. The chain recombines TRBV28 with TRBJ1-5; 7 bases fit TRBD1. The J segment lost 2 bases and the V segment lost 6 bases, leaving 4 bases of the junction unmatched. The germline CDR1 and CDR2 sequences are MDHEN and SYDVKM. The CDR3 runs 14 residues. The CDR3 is CASSLGQGNQPQHF. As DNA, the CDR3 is TGTGCCAGCAGCCTAGGACAGGGCAATCAGCCCCAGCATTTT.